These 29 T cell receptor beta chains were sequenced from one sample in a study of T cells after yellow fever vaccination (dated by TCRdb to the late 2010s). What the treatment or condition label conveys for this sample: live attenuated yellow fever vaccine strain. Library preparation used 5' RACE. TCRdb shows the sequencer as Illumina HiSeq 2500. TCRdb itself trimmed the public reads at Q25 with fastp, ran MiXCR and retained productive beta chains. Each CDR3 protein gets just one entry, which takes the most common genes and DNA from the rows behind it. Counted in this sample were fewer than 150,000 distinct CDR3 sequences; about 7% of them appeared once. In total, the top ten clones hold 2.7% of the sample. Here the sequenced sample was CD4+ T cells sorted from PBMCs, taken approximately 40 days after the first yellow fever vaccination. The receptors originated from a young man who received the YFV17D yellow fever vaccine.

The chain employs TRBV7-2 and TRBJ2-1; D is possibly TRBD2 (5 bases). The germline CDR1 and CDR2 sequences are SGHTA and FQGNSA. V lost 2 bases, J lost 15 bases, and 17 bases lay in between. This CDR3 has 13 residues. The CDR3, as DNA: TGTGCCAGCAGCTTAAGGTTACGGGAACAGCGGTTCTTC. It codes for CASSLRLREQRFF. Combining the CDR3 with reference TRBV7-2 and TRBJ2-1 gives the whole variable domain GAGVSQSPSNKVTEKGKDVELRCDPISGHTALYWYRQSLGQGLEFLIYFQGNSAPDKSGLPSDRFSAERTGGSVSTLTIQRTQQEDSAVYLCASSLRLREQRFFGPGTRLTVL.

In this sample, this clonotype turned up many times. The chain combines TRBV12-5 with TRBJ2-7; no definite D call. CDR3 length equals 13 residues. Trimming pared 3 bases from V and 2 bases from J, leaving 8 bases between. Germline V gives CDR1 LGHNT, CDR2 FRNRAP. CDR3 sequence (DNA): TGTGCTAGTGGTTTCTATCTGGCCTACGAGCAGTACTTC. Translating gives CASGFYLAYEQYF. Drawing the rest from reference TRBV12-5 and TRBJ2-7, the complete variable domain is DARVTQTPRHKVTEMGQEVTMRCQPILGHNTVFWYRQTMMQGLELLAYFRNRAPLDDSGMPKDRFSAEMPDATLATLKIQPSEPRDSAVYFCASGFYLAYEQYFGPGTRLTVT.

Only a few counts were recorded for this clonotype. V gene TRBV29-1 combines with J gene TRBJ2-1; 11 bases fit TRBD2. This CDR3 comprises 13 residues. CDR1 is SQVTM, CDR2 ANQGSEA, per germline. V was clipped by 6 bases and J by 7 bases; unmatched bases: 5. The CDR3 reads CSVGGLAANEQFF. The CDR3 nucleotides are TGCAGCGTGGGGGGACTAGCGGCTAATGAGCAGTTCTTC.

Ten or more counts support this clonotype. The rearrangement links TRBV20-1 to TRBJ2-5, with D unclear. The CDR3 has 13 amino acids. CDR1 and CDR2 (germline): DFQATT, SNEGSKA (reference sequence). V was shortened by 3 bases and J by 2 bases, with 10 bases between the two germline ends. In DNA, the CDR3 is TGCAGTGCTAGTATGGGCAATCAAGAGACCCAGTACTTC. Its protein product is CSASMGNQETQYF.

The sample holds many counts of this clonotype. The chain combines TRBV5-5 with TRBJ1-2; D gene uncertain. Trimming removed 3 bases from V and 4 bases from J, with 7 bases in between. Germline V CDR1 and CDR2: SGHKS, YYEKEE (reference sequence). CDR3 length: 12 amino acids. CDR3 protein: CASSSTFYGYTF. The CDR3 region has the DNA TGTGCCAGCAGCTCGACCTTCTATGGCTACACCTTC.

This clonotype was seen many times. V usage is TRBV7-8 and J usage is TRBJ1-4; 9 bases line up with TRBD1. With V trimmed by 6 bases and J by 7 bases, 12 bases remained unmatched. The CDR3 length is 16 residues. Germline values: CDR1 SGHVS, CDR2 FQNEAQ. In DNA, the CDR3 is TGTGCCAGCAGTGAAAGAGGAACAGGGGGCGGTGAAAAACTGTTTTTT. This codes for CASSERGTGGGEKLFF.

This clonotype appeared many times. The CDR3 sequence is CSAPPWDTQYF. DNA of the CDR3: TGCAGTGCTCCCCCTTGGGATACGCAGTATTTT. The chain has TRBV20-1 and TRBJ2-3; D is unresolved. V was pared by 5 bases and J by 6 bases, with 9 bases between. The length of the CDR3 is 11 residues. The germline V gene has CDR1 DFQATT and CDR2 SNEGSKA (reference sequence).

This clonotype was observed many times. This rearrangement joins TRBV11-2 to TRBJ2-3, with 9 bases identical to TRBD2. The CDR3 has 16 residues. Germline-derived CDR1 and CDR2 are SGHAT and FQNNGV. Germline trimming cut 5 bases from V and 2 bases from J; bases unmatched to any gene: 8. This CDR3 reads CASSVSGGTSTDTQYF. The DNA of the CDR3 is TGTGCCAGCAGCGTAAGCGGGGGGACATCCACAGATACGCAGTATTTT.

This clonotype was seen many times. The rearrangement uses TRBV20-1 and TRBJ2-3, with D possibly TRBD2 on 6 matching bases. CDR3 length: 14 amino acids. Germline CDR1 is DFQATT and CDR2 is SNEGSKA (reference sequence). Between the trimmed V and J ends, which lost 6 bases and 0 bases, there was a span of 13 bases. Here the CDR3 reads CSARLGASTDTQYF. DNA for the CDR3: TGCAGTGCAAGACTAGGGGCCAGCACAGATACGCAGTATTTT.

This clonotype has ten or more counts. This chain links TRBV5-1 with TRBJ2-5; the match to TRBD1 covers 7 bases. The V and J ends lost 9 bases and 4 bases, in that order; junction bases with no gene match: 12. There are 14 residues in the CDR3. Germline CDR1 is SGHRS and CDR2 is YFSETQ. The CDR3 DNA is TGCGCCACCAGGACAGGAGTGGTAGGAGAGACCCAGTACTTC. Its translation is CATRTGVVGETQYF.

This clonotype was observed at least ten times. The chain uses TRBV21-1 and TRBJ2-5; the table calls TRBD1, which could not be checked here. TRBV21-1 is a known pseudogene. The CDR3 has 15 residues. The CDR3 coding sequence is TGTGCCAGCAGCAGAATAACAGGGGCTTGGGAGACCCAGTACTTC. It codes for CASSRITGAWETQYF.

This clonotype was counted at least ten times. The chain has TRBV6-2 or TRBV6-3 and TRBJ2-1; 7 positions agree with TRBD2. V gave up 6 bases and J gave up 6 bases; unmatched junction bases: 8. Germline assignment: CDR1 MNHEY and CDR2 SVGEGT. This CDR3 has 14 residues. CDR3 residues: CASRDGTTLNEQFF. In nucleotides, the CDR3 is TGTGCCAGCAGAGATGGGACTACCCTCAATGAGCAGTTCTTC.

This clonotype was seen ten or more times. V usage is TRBV5-6 and J usage is TRBJ1-2; D gene unclear. The CDR3 sequence is 14 residues long. Trimming removed 2 bases from V and 4 bases from J, with 12 bases in between. The V gene's germline CDR1 is SGHDT and CDR2 YYEEEE. This CDR3 is CASSFERVSYGYTF. CDR3 sequence (DNA): TGTGCCAGCAGCTTTGAGAGGGTTAGCTATGGCTACACCTTC.

This clonotype was seen repeatedly, ten times or more. The chain is built from TRBV25-1 and TRBJ2-2; D is perhaps TRBD1 (6 bases). CDR3 length equals 16 residues. V was trimmed by 7 bases and J by 0 bases, leaving 15 bases between them. The V gene's germline CDR1 is MGHDK and CDR2 SYGVNS. CDR3 in amino acids: CASKDSGAANTGELFF. Written as DNA, the CDR3 is TGTGCCAGCAAAGACTCAGGGGCCGCGAACACCGGGGAGCTGTTTTTT.

This clonotype was observed at least ten times. The V gene is TRBV5-4, the J gene TRBJ2-2; 8 nucleotides agree with TRBD1. The germline CDR1 and CDR2 sequences are SGHNT and YYREEE (reference sequence). With V trimmed by 1 base and J by 3 bases, 2 bases remained unmatched. The CDR3 is 15 amino acids. CDR3 sequence reads: CASSLIQGDTGELFF. The CDR3 DNA follows: TGTGCCAGCAGCTTGATACAGGGGGACACCGGGGAGCTGTTTTTT.

This clonotype was observed at least ten times. V usage is TRBV6-4 and J usage is TRBJ2-4; 9 bases are a match to TRBD2. The germline CDR1 and CDR2 sequences are MRHNA and SNTAGT. V was clipped by 6 bases and J by 0 bases; unmatched bases: 24. The CDR3 has 22 residues. The chain's CDR3 is CASRLEKRGAQISKLAKNIQYF. DNA of the CDR3: TGTGCCAGCAGACTCGAAAAGCGGGGGGCACAAATTAGTAAACTAGCCAAAAACATTCAGTACTTC.

This clonotype occurred many times. The rearrangement uses TRBV3-1 and TRBJ2-3; D call uncertain. V was cut by 4 bases and J by 9 bases, with 14 bases left in between. Per germline, CDR1 LGHDT and CDR2 YNNKEL (reference sequence). This CDR3 spans 13 amino acids. The CDR3, as DNA: TGTGCCAGCAGCCTCAGTGGAGAAGGGACGCAGTATTTT. Protein sequence: CASSLSGEGTQYF.

This clonotype was seen many times. V is TRBV6-2 or TRBV6-3 and J is TRBJ2-7, with D hard to call. Looked up from germline, CDR1 is MNHEY and CDR2 is SVGEGT. The V end lost 8 bases, the J end lost 12 bases, and 23 bases lay between the germline ends. CDR3 size: 13 residues. CDR3 nucleotide sequence: TGTGCCAGCCACCGGTTCCTGACCGCTCCACTGTACGTC. It translates to CASHRFLTAPLYV.

This clonotype came up a few times. The chain combines TRBV6-2 or TRBV6-3 with TRBJ1-3, with D hard to call. The V gene's germline CDR1 is MNHEY and CDR2 SVGEGT. This CDR3 region has 15 residues. Trimming removed 0 bases at V and 1 base at J, with 7 bases between. The CDR3 loop reads CASSYSMASGNTIYF. The DNA of the CDR3 is TGTGCCAGCAGTTACTCGATGGCGTCTGGAAACACCATATATTTT.

This clonotype was detected ten times or more. The chain joins TRBV7-2 to TRBJ2-2; no definite D call. V was trimmed by 0 bases and J by 5 bases, leaving 10 bases between them. The CDR3 extends over 15 amino acids. In germline, CDR1 is SGHTA, CDR2 FQGNSA. CDR3 in DNA: TGTGCCAGCAGCTTAGCCTCGGGCGCAACCGGGGAGCTGTTTTTT. It specifies CASSLASGATGELFF.

At least ten counts were recorded for this clonotype. The chain uses TRBV2 and TRBJ1-5; TRBD1 might be the D (5 bases). Germline loops: CDR1 SNHLY, CDR2 FYNNEI. This CDR3 is 16 amino acids long. Trimming took 2 bases from V and 1 from J, leaving 12 bases between them. CDR3 DNA: TGTGCCAGCAGTGAAATCCAGGGAGCGAGCAATCAGCCCCAGCATTTT. Translating gives CASSEIQGASNQPQHF.

There are a few counts of this clonotype. The chain uses TRBV18 and TRBJ2-5; possibly TRBD1 for D (6 bases). This CDR3 region has 16 residues. Germline values: CDR1 KGHSH, CDR2 LQKENI. V lost 1 base, J lost 5 bases, and 17 bases lay in between. The CDR3 loop is CASSPRSSGEKETQYF. The CDR3 coding sequence is TGTGCCAGCTCACCACGTTCTTCAGGGGAGAAGGAGACCCAGTACTTC.

This clonotype was counted ten times or more. The chain joins TRBV4-3 to TRBJ2-2; TRBD1 matches 7 bases. Germline values: CDR1 LGHNA, CDR2 YSLEER. Trimming at V came to 0 bases and at J to 6 bases, leaving 10 bases not matched to a gene. The CDR3 runs 17 residues. CDR3 DNA: TGCGCCAGCAGCCAAGATGGGAACAGGGGAAACGCCGGGGAGCTGTTTTTT. This sequence encodes CASSQDGNRGNAGELFF.

This clonotype was seen at least ten times. The V and J genes are TRBV4-1 and TRBJ1-5; D is ambiguous. V was cut by 4 bases and J by 0 bases, with 10 bases left in between. Germline values: CDR1 MGHRA, CDR2 YSYEKL. CDR3 length: 15 amino acids. DNA for the CDR3: TGCGCCAGCAGCCGGGAGGGTTATAGCAATCAGCCCCAGCATTTT. This translates into CASSREGYSNQPQHF.

J is TRBJ1-4 and V is TRBV19; TRBD1 agrees at 10 bases. Germline V gene sequence: CDR1 LNHDA, CDR2 SQIVND (reference sequence). The CDR3 runs to 15 residues. Trimming cost V 3 bases and J 9 bases; bases outside gene matches: 7. The DNA for the CDR3 is TGTGCCAGTAGTATGTTGGGACAGGGGTCTCAAAAACTGTTTTTT. This gives the protein CASSMLGQGSQKLFF.

This clonotype was observed at least ten times. V gene TRBV6-5 combines with J gene TRBJ2-3; unclear D gene. The V gene lost 3 bases and the J gene lost 1 base, with 11 bases spanning the gap. CDR1 is MNHEY and CDR2 is SVGAGI in the germline V gene. The CDR3 is 15 residues long. CDR3 protein: CASSYIEAGTDTQYF. In DNA form, the CDR3 reads TGTGCCAGCAGTTATATAGAAGCAGGCACAGATACGCAGTATTTT.

The sample holds many counts of this clonotype. The DNA of the CDR3 is TGCGCCAGCAGCTTACCACTTGATTATAATTCACCCCTCCACTTT. This sequence encodes CASSLPLDYNSPLHF. J is TRBJ1-6 and V is TRBV5-1; no definite D call. CDR1 is SGHRS and CDR2 is YFSETQ in the germline V gene. The V gene lost 2 bases and the J gene lost 4 bases, with 10 bases spanning the gap. The length of the CDR3 is 15 residues.

This clonotype has ten or more counts. CDR3 coding DNA: TGTGCCAGCAGCTTACAGGGTGGAAACATTCAGTACTTC. This translates into CASSLQGGNIQYF. This rearrangement joins TRBV7-2 to TRBJ2-4, with a possible D match to TRBD1 (5 bases). Per the germline V gene, CDR1 is SGHTA and CDR2 is FQGNSA. The CDR3 totals 13 residues. Trimming took 2 bases from V and 6 from J, leaving 8 bases between them.

The sample holds a few counts of this clonotype. This rearrangement joins TRBV12-3 or TRBV12-4 to TRBJ2-7, with TRBD1 identical over 9 bases. V dropped 6 bases and J dropped 6; count of bases not matched to a gene: 6. This CDR3 spans 13 amino acids. In DNA, the CDR3 is TGTGCCAGCAGCCGGGGACAGGGTGGCGAGCAGTACGTC. This gives the protein CASSRGQGGEQYV.